The 23 T cell receptor beta chains reported below all come from one sample, sequenced in a study of blood T cell repertoires in COVID-19 (dated by TCRdb to 2020 to 2022). The library came from the immunoSEQ multiplex PCR assay. TCRdb took this table from immuneACCESS and kept in-frame rearrangements with V and J called. Such tables lack part of the clones; where checked against another copy, unresolved V genes explain under half of the gap, and the rest is unexplained. Counted in this sample were over 150,000 clones; about 83% of them appeared once. The ten most abundant clones make up about 2.5% of the sample. The specimen was peripheral blood. These receptors all come from a woman of 80 years or more with COVID-19, enrolled during active disease.

The chain has TRBV10-2 and TRBJ2-7; TRBD2 matches at 9 bases. Germline lookup yields CDR1 WSHSY and CDR2 SAAADI. V was clipped by 2 bases and J by 3 bases; unmatched bases: 5. CDR3 length equals 15 residues. The CDR3 sequence is CASSEALAGLYEQYF. CDR3 coding DNA: TGCGCCAGCAGTGAGGCCCTAGCGGGACTCTACGAGCAGTACTTC.

The rearrangement links TRBV27 to TRBJ1-2; no definite D call. The ends were cut back, 3 bases at V and 0 bases at J, with 8 bases in the middle. Germline lookup yields CDR1 MNHEY and CDR2 SMNVEV (reference sequence). This CDR3 has 14 amino acids. CDR3 in amino acids: CASSFRSSNYGYTF. In DNA form, the CDR3 reads TGTGCCAGCAGTTTCAGGTCGTCTAACTATGGCTACACCTTC.

The rearrangement joins TRBV5-6 to TRBJ1-6, with 10 bases lining up with TRBD1. CDR1 is SGHDT and CDR2 is YYEEEE in the germline V gene. This CDR3 has 15 amino acids. With 4 bases clipped from V and 4 bases from J, the junction kept 2 bases outside the gene matches. CDR3 amino acids: CASSTGQGYNSPLHF. The CDR3, as DNA: TGTGCCAGCAGCACGGGACAGGGGTATAATTCACCCCTCCACTTT.

The CDR3 DNA sequence: TGCAGCGTTGAGAGAGGCCCAGGGGGCTACACCTTC. Amino acids: CSVERGPGGYTF. This sequence joins TRBV29-1 and TRBJ1-2; D perhaps matches TRBD1 (5 bases). The CDR3 extends over 12 amino acids. V lost 3 bases, J lost 8 bases, and 13 bases lay in between. From germline, CDR1 is SQVTM and CDR2 ANQGSEA.

This chain uses TRBV5-4 with TRBJ2-5, with D unresolved. The CDR3 covers 14 residues. Germline V lookup: CDR1 SGHNT, CDR2 YYREEE (reference sequence). Trimming stripped 0 bases from V and 1 base from J, with 7 bases between. The CDR3 protein is CASSLAGSQETQYF. CDR3 bases: TGTGCCAGCAGCTTGGCTGGCAGCCAAGAGACCCAGTACTTC.

The genes are TRBV19 and TRBJ2-3; D is perhaps TRBD1 (5 bases). The ends were cut back, 6 bases at V and 5 bases at J, with 30 bases in the middle. The CDR3 has 19 amino acids. The germline gives CDR1 LNHDA, CDR2 SQIVND (reference sequence). The CDR3 DNA reads as TGTGCCAGTAGCTGCCCAGGGTTTCTGTCCTTGTACCTCGTAGATACGCAGTATTTT. Residues: CASSCPGFLSLYLVDTQYF.

The chain carries TRBV20-1 and TRBJ2-7; 9 bases are shared with TRBD2. Germline CDR1 is DFQATT and CDR2 is SNEGSKA (reference sequence). Trimming cost V 3 bases and J 5 bases; bases outside gene matches: 8. The CDR3 runs 14 residues. CDR3 sequence: CSASRLQRGDEQYF. In DNA form, the CDR3 reads TGCAGTGCTAGTCGCCTCCAGCGGGGGGACGAGCAGTACTTC.

The V and J genes are TRBV29-1 and TRBJ1-2; 9 bases match TRBD1. The CDR3 is 13 residues long. CDR1 and CDR2 from the germline V gene are SQVTM and ANQGSEA. The V gene end was trimmed by 3 bases and the J gene end by 7 bases; junction bases not matched to a gene: 6. CDR3 loop: CSVEIQGASGYTF. The CDR3 DNA reads as TGCAGCGTTGAGATACAGGGGGCTTCTGGCTACACCTTC.

The genes are TRBV28 and TRBJ1-4; the match to TRBD1 covers 7 bases. J was trimmed by 8 bases and V by 7 bases; bases with no gene match: 13. From germline, CDR1 is MDHEN and CDR2 SYDVKM. The CDR3 runs 15 residues. The CDR3 protein is CASTPPRQGLEKLFF. For the CDR3, the DNA is TGTGCCAGCACTCCACCCCGACAGGGTTTGGAAAAACTGTTTTTT. Full variable domain (remainder filled in from reference TRBV28 and TRBJ1-4): DVKVTQSSRYLVKRTGEKVFLECVQDMDHENMFWYRQDPGLGLRLIYFSYDVKMKEKGDIPEGYSVSREKKERFSLILESASTNQTSMYLCASTPPRQGLEKLFFGSGTQLSVL.

The gene calls are TRBV5-1 and TRBJ1-1, with D unresolved. Germline V gene sequence: CDR1 SGHRS, CDR2 YFSETQ. Trimming removed 0 bases from V and 1 base from J, with 16 bases in between. The CDR3 runs to 17 residues. CDR3 nucleotides: TGCGCCAGCAGCTTGGCCGTAGGCGAGGTTGCGAACACTGAAGCTTTCTTT. This sequence encodes CASSLAVGEVANTEAFF.

CDR3 nucleotides: TGCGCCAGCAGCCACCCGTCGGGGCAGGGAGGTCTCTATGGCTACACCTTC. Protein: CASSHPSGQGGLYGYTF. The J gene is TRBJ1-2, the V gene TRBV4-1; D perhaps matches TRBD1 (5 bases). The length of the CDR3 is 17 residues. Trimming cost V 3 bases and J 4 bases, with 21 bases left between them. Germline values: CDR1 MGHRA, CDR2 YSYEKL.

CDR3 nucleotides: TGTGCCAGCAGTACAGGACTAGCGGGGGACAATGAGCAGTTCTTC. It is translated as CASSTGLAGDNEQFF. The rearrangement uses TRBV7-2 and TRBJ2-1; 13 bases agree with TRBD2. The germline CDR1 and CDR2 sequences are SGHTA and FQGNSA. J was trimmed by 5 bases and V by 6 bases; bases with no gene match: 4. This CDR3 region has 15 residues.

The chain uses TRBV4-3 and TRBJ1-1, with D possibly TRBD1 on 5 matching bases. CDR3 length: 14 residues. The germline gives CDR1 LGHNA, CDR2 YSLEER. The germline V and J ends were trimmed by 6 bases and 4 bases, with 15 bases remaining between them. DNA of the CDR3: TGCGCCAGCAGGCTCAACGGGGGTTTCACTGAAGCTTTCTTT. Residues: CASRLNGGFTEAFF.

The chain employs TRBV24-1 and TRBJ2-3, with 7 bases fitting TRBD1. The trim removed 3 bases at V and 2 bases at J, leaving 7 bases unmatched. This CDR3 region has 16 residues. In germline, CDR1 is KGHDR, CDR2 SFDVKD. The CDR3 spells CATSDPFGQDTDTQYF. Here the CDR3 DNA reads TGTGCCACCAGTGATCCGTTCGGACAGGACACAGATACGCAGTATTTT.

The chain carries TRBV10-3 and TRBJ2-1; 10 positions agree with TRBD2. Trimming removed 0 bases from V and 4 bases from J; junction bases left unmatched: 3. CDR1 is ENHRY, CDR2 SYGVKD, per germline. This CDR3 is built from 16 residues. CDR3 DNA sequence: TGTGCCATCAGTGAGTCTGGTAGCGGGGGGTACAATGAGCAGTTCTTC. Translating it yields CAISESGSGGYNEQFF.

The CDR3 sequence: CATSAGTVNQPQHF. DNA of the CDR3: TGTGCCACCTCTGCGGGGACAGTCAATCAGCCCCAGCATTTT. The chain links TRBV24-1 to TRBJ1-5, with 7 bases identical to TRBD1. The CDR3 has 14 residues. V shed 9 bases, J shed 3 bases, and the junction held 7 bases outside the gene matches. The germline CDR1 and CDR2 sequences are KGHDR and SFDVKD.

The chain couples TRBV11-3 to TRBJ2-7; 8 bases map to TRBD1. Germline V CDR1 and CDR2: SGHNT, YENEEA. Trimming took 9 bases from V and 3 from J; bases not matched to a gene: 7. The CDR3 covers 13 residues. The CDR3 region has the DNA TGTGCCAGGGCGGGCAGGGGGCTCTACGAGCAGTACTTC. Protein: CARAGRGLYEQYF.

This clone appeared a single time. V is TRBV29-1 and J is TRBJ1-2; 7 positions match TRBD1. CDR1 and CDR2 (germline): SQVTM, ANQGSEA. V lost 6 bases, J lost 4 bases, and 11 bases stayed unmatched. CDR3 length: 14 residues. CDR3 loop: CSVGYRQGLYGYTF. CDR3 coding DNA: TGCAGCGTAGGCTATCGACAGGGTCTCTATGGCTACACCTTC.

The rearrangement joins TRBV18 to TRBJ2-1; 9 bases agree with TRBD2. Germline values: CDR1 KGHSH, CDR2 LQKENI. V trimming: 2 bases; J trimming: 2 bases; junction bases outside the gene matches: 7. This CDR3 spans 17 amino acids. DNA for the CDR3: TGTGCCAGCTCACCATTTTCGGCTAGCGGGGCCTACAATGAGCAGTTCTTC. It specifies CASSPFSASGAYNEQFF.

This clone showed up just a few times. The chain recombines TRBV10-2 with TRBJ1-1; D gene unclear. The CDR3 has 12 amino acids. Germline V gene lookup returns CDR1 WSHSY and CDR2 SAAADI. V lost 0 bases to trimming and J lost 5 bases, with 4 bases between them. CDR3 region: CASSESQTEAFF. CDR3 coding DNA: TGCGCCAGCAGTGAGTCTCAAACTGAAGCTTTCTTT.

The V and J genes are TRBV30 and TRBJ1-2, with D unresolved. Germline-derived CDR1 and CDR2 are GTSNPN and SVGIG (reference sequence). Trimming removed 0 bases at V and 4 bases at J, with 9 bases between. The CDR3 is 13 amino acids. CDR3 amino acids: CAWSVGSAYGYTF. DNA for the CDR3: TGTGCCTGGAGTGTCGGGTCAGCCTATGGCTACACCTTC.

The V gene is TRBV18, the J gene TRBJ2-2; D remains unclear. Trimming stripped 7 bases from V and 1 base from J, with 10 bases between. The CDR3 loop spans 14 amino acids. Germline assignment: CDR1 KGHSH and CDR2 LQKENI. CDR3 coding DNA: TGTGCCAGCTTCCAGGTCGGGAACACCGGGGAGCTGTTTTTT. Residues: CASFQVGNTGELFF.

The DNA for the CDR3 is TGTGCCAGCAGACCGGGACTAGCGGGAAGGAGCTCCTACAATGAGCAGTTCTTC. Its translation: CASRPGLAGRSSYNEQFF. The rearrangement uses TRBV28 and TRBJ2-1, with TRBD2 identical over 13 bases. The CDR3 spans 18 residues. Germline V gene data show CDR1 as MDHEN and CDR2 as SYDVKM. The V segment lost 6 bases and the J segment 0 bases; nucleotides outside the gene matches: 8.